Included here is one T cell receptor beta chain sequence, with context. The entry originates in a study of blood T cell repertoires in COVID-19. Across the whole study: Some COVID-19 samples were acute and others convalescent; all came from the United States, Italy and Spain. Sources were T cells, B-cell-depleted T cells, or PBMCs; the material itself was cDNA or gDNA.

Losses at the gene ends were 4 bases for V and 5 bases for J; bases not matched to a gene: 3. CDR3 size: 13 residues. The germline CDR1 and CDR2 sequences are SGHTA and FQGNSA. Measured with immunoSEQ multiplex PCR; TCRdb has only the in-frame clones, and not every one. Of approximately 230,000 clones listed, 70% to 90% are singletons. Specimen: peripheral blood. The receptor comes from a woman between 40 and 50 years old who had recovered from COVID-19. The rearrangement links TRBV7-2 to TRBJ2-3; 7 bases are shared with TRBD1. CDR3 protein: CASSYDREDTQYF. In nucleotides, the CDR3 is TGTGCCAGCAGCTACGACAGGGAAGATACGCAGTATTTT.